Listed below are T cell receptor beta chains from one sample, sequenced in a study of identical twins' blood T cells. TCRdb reanalysed the 5' RACE reads using MiXCR and keeps one entry per CDR3 protein. The table shows about 370,000 distinct CDR3 sequences, with about 28% occurring only once. The sequencing sample was made of PBMCs. The receptors were sampled from a woman aged 18-49 years in good health. The CDR3 runs from the conserved cysteine through the conserved F or W. Each record gives: clone size, D gene, V gene, J gene, CDR3 length, CDR3 protein, CDR3 DNA. A D gene is named only where the DNA matches it firmly. Not all rows give a size; the values are once, few, many and, for expanded clones, a class.

>NA|NA|TRBV5-1|TRBJ1-2|17
CASSFPRAEGSNYGYTF
TGCGCCAGCAGCTTTCCAAGAGCCGAGGGATCTAACTATGGCTACACCTTC
>few|NA|TRBV5-4|TRBJ1-6|17
CASSLDGGSTGYSPLHF
TGTGCCAGCAGCCTGGATGGAGGATCGACGGGGTATTCACCCCTCCACTTT
>few|NA|TRBV6-1|TRBJ2-7|13
CARGQRPTYEQYF
TGTGCCAGAGGACAGCGGCCTACCTACGAGCAGTACTTC
>few|NA|TRBV6-6|TRBJ2-3|14
CASSYAFLESTQYF
TGTGCCAGCAGTTACGCGTTCCTAGAGTCTACGCAGTATTTT
>many|NA|TRBV5-1|TRBJ1-4|15
CASSLDGEANEKLFF
TGCGCCAGCAGCTTGGATGGAGAAGCTAATGAAAAACTGTTTTTT
>few|TRBD1|TRBV3-1|TRBJ2-2|17
CASSRHRDRGLPGELFF
TGTGCCAGCAGCCGGCACCGGGACAGGGGCCTTCCCGGGGAGCTGTTTTTT
>few|TRBD2|TRBV13|TRBJ2-1|16
CASSFTGTSGDHEQFF
TGTGCCAGCAGCTTTACCGGGACTAGCGGGGACCATGAGCAGTTCTTC
>few|TRBD1|TRBV6-1|TRBJ2-2|16
CAGGLRQGMNTGELFF
TGTGCCGGCGGTCTACGACAGGGGATGAACACCGGGGAGCTGTTTTTT
>few|NA|TRBV7-3|TRBJ2-3|13
CASSSPDRDTQYF
TGTGCCAGCAGCTCCCCCGACAGGGATACGCAGTATTTT
>few|TRBD1|TRBV7-2|TRBJ1-5|13
CASSYLDREPQHF
TGTGCCAGCAGCTATCTGGACAGGGAGCCCCAGCATTTT